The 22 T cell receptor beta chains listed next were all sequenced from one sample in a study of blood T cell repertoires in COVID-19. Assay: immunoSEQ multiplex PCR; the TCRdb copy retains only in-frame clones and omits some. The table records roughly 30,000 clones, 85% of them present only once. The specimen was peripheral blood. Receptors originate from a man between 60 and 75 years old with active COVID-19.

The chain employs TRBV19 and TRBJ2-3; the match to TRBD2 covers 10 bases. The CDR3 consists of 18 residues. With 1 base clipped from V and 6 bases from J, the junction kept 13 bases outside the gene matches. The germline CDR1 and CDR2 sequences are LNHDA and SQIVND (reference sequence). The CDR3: CASSIVPRDGSGRDTQYF. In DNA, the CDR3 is TGTGCCAGTAGTATAGTTCCACGGGACGGTAGCGGGAGGGATACGCAGTATTTT.

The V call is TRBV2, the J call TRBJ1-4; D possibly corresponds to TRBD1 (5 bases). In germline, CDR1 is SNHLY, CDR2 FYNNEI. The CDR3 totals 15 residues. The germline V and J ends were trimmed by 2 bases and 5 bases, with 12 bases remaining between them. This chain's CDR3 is CASSEWGGTNEKLFF. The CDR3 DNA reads TGTGCCAGCAGTGAATGGGGCGGTACAAATGAAAAACTGTTTTTT.

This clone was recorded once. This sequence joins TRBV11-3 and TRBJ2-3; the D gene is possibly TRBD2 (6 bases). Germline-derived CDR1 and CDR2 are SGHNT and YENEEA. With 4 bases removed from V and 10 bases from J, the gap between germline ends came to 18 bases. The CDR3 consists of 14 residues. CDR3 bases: TGTGCCAGCAGCTCACGATCCGGGAGTTTTCCGCAGTATTTT. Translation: CASSSRSGSFPQYF.

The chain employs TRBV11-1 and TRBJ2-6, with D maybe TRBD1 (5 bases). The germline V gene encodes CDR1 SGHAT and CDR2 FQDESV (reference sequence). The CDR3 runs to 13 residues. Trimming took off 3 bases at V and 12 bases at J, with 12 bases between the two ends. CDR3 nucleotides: TGTGCCAGCAGCTTTCTACAGGCGGTCGTCCTGACTTTC. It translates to CASSFLQAVVLTF.

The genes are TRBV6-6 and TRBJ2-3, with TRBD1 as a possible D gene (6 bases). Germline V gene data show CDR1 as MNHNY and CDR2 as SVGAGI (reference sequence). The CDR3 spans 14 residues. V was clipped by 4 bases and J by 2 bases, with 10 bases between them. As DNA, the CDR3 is TGTGCCAGCAGTTGGGGACAAAACACAGATACGCAGTATTTT. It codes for CASSWGQNTDTQYF.

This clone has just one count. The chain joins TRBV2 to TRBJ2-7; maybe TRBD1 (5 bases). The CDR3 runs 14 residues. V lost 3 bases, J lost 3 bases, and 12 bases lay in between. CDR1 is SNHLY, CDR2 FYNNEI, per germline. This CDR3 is CASSDWAGYYEQYF. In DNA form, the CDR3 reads TGTGCCAGCAGTGATTGGGCAGGGTACTACGAGCAGTACTTC.

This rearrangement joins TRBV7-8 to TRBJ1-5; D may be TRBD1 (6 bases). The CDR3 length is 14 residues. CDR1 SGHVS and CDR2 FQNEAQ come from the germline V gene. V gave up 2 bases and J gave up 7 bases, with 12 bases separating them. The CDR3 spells CASSLPGVGQPQHF. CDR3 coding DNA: TGTGCCAGCAGCTTACCAGGGGTTGGCCAGCCCCAGCATTTT.

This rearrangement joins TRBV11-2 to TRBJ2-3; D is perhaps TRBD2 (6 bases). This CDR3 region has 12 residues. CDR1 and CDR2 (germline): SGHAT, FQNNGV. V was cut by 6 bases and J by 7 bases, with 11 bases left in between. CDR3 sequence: CASSVRGNTQYF. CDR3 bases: TGTGCCAGCAGTGTTCGGGGGAATACGCAGTATTTT.

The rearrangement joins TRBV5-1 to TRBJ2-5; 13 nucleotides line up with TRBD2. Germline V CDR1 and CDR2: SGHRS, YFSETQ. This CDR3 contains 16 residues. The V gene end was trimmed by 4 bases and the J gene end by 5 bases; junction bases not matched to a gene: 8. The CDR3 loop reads CASSPLAGGPRETQYF. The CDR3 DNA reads TGCGCCAGCAGCCCACTAGCGGGAGGGCCTCGGGAGACCCAGTACTTC. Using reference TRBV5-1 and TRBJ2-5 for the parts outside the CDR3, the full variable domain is KAGVTQTPRYLIKTRGQQVTLSCSPISGHRSVSWYQQTPGQGLQFLFEYFSETQRNKGNFPGRFSGRQFSNSRSEMNVSTLELGDSALYLCASSPLAGGPRETQYFGPGTRLLVL.

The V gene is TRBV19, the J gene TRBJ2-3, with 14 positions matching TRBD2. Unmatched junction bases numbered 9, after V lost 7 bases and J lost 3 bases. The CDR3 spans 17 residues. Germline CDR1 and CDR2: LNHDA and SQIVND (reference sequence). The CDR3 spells CASTPGTSGSTTDTQYF. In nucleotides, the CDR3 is TGTGCCAGTACCCCCGGGACTAGCGGGAGTACTACAGATACGCAGTATTTT.

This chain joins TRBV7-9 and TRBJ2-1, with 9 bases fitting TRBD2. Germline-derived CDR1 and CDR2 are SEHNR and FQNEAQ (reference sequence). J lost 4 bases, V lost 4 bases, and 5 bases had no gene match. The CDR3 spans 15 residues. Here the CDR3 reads CASSSSSGAYNEQFF. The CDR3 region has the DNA TGTGCCAGCAGCTCCTCTAGCGGGGCGTACAATGAGCAGTTCTTC.

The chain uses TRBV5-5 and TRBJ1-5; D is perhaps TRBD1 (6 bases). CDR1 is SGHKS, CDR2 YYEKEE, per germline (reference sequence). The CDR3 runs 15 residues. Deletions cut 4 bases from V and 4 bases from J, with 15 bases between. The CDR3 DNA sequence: TGTGCCAGCAGCGCCACCGGGACAACTAATCAGCCCCAGCATTTT. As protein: CASSATGTTNQPQHF.

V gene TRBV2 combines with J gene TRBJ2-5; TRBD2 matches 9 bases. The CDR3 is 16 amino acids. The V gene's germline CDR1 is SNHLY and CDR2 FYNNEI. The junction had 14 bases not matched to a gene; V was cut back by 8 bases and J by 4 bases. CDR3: CASLPSSGIIGETQYF. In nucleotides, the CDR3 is TGTGCCAGCCTCCCCTCTAGCGGGATTATCGGAGAGACCCAGTACTTC.

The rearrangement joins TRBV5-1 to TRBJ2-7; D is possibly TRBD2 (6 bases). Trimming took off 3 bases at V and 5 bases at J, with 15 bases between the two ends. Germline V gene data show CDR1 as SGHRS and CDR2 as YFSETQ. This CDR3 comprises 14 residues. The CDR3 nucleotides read TGCGCCAGCAGCTGGGCTCGGTGGGGGGACGAGCAGTACTTC. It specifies CASSWARWGDEQYF. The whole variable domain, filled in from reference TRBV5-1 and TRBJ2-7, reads KAGVTQTPRYLIKTRGQQVTLSCSPISGHRSVSWYQQTPGQGLQFLFEYFSETQRNKGNFPGRFSGRQFSNSRSEMNVSTLELGDSALYLCASSWARWGDEQYFGPGTRLTVT.

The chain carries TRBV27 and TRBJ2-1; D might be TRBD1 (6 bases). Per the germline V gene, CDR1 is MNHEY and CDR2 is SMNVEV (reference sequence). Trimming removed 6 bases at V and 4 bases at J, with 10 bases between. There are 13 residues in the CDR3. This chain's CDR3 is CASRQQGYNEQFF. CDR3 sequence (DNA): TGTGCCAGCAGGCAACAGGGTTACAATGAGCAGTTCTTC.

This CDR3 is CATGQRGISTDTQYF. The DNA for the CDR3 is TGTGCCACCGGACAGCGGGGGATCAGCACAGATACGCAGTATTTT. The chain uses TRBV24-1 and TRBJ2-3; 8 nucleotides agree with TRBD2. Germline values: CDR1 KGHDR, CDR2 SFDVKD. The V segment lost 9 bases and the J segment 0 bases; nucleotides outside the gene matches: 7. CDR3 size: 15 residues.

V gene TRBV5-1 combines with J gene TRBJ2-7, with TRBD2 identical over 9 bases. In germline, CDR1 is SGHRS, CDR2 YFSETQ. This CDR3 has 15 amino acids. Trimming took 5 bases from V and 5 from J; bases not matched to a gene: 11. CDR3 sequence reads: CASSRTGTSQNEQYF. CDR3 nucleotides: TGCGCCAGCAGTCGTACCGGGACTAGCCAAAACGAGCAGTACTTC.

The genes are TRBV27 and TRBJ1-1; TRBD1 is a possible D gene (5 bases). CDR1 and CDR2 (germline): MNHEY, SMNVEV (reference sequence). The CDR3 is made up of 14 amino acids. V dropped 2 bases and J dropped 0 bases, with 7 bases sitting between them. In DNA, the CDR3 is TGTGCCAGCAGTTTACAGGGATTGAACACTGAAGCTTTCTTT. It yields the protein CASSLQGLNTEAFF.

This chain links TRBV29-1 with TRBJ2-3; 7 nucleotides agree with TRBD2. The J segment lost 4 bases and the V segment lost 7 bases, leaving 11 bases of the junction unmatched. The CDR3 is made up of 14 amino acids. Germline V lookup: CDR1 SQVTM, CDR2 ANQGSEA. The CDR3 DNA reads TGCAGCGCTGTACTAGCAAGCGGGGCAGATACGCAGTATTTT. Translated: CSAVLASGADTQYF.

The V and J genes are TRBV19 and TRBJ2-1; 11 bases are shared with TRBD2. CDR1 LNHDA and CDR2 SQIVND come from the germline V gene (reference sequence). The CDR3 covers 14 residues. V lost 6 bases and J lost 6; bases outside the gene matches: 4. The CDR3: CASSTSGSTNEQFF. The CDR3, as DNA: TGTGCCAGTAGCACTAGCGGGAGCACCAATGAGCAGTTCTTC.

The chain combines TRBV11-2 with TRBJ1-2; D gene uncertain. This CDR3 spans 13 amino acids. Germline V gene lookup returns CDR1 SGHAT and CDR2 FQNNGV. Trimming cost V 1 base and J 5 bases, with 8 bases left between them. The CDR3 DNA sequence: TGTGCCAGCAGCTTAGGCGCATCATATGGCTACACCTTC. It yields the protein CASSLGASYGYTF.

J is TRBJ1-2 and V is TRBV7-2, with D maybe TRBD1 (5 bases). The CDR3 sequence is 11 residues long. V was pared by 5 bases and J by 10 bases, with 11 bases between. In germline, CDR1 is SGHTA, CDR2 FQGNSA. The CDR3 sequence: CASSPTALYTF. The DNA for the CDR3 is TGTGCCAGCAGCCCGACAGCCCTCTACACCTTC.